Below are 22 T cell receptor beta chains sequenced from a single sample in a study of cytomegalovirus exposure and HLA in healthy donors. Researchers ran the PCR with 60 Vbeta and 13 Jbeta primers. The data were produced by immunoSEQ multiplex PCR, yet TCRdb's version contains in-frame clones alone and is incomplete. The repertoire holds 65,000 to 100,000 clones, with roughly 75% as singletons. Sequenced sample: PBMCs. The receptors were sampled from a man between 35 and 55 years old in good health and CMV-seronegative.

The genes are TRBV5-5 and TRBJ2-7, with unresolved D. Trimming cost V 1 base and J 0 bases, with 5 bases left between them. The CDR3 spans 13 residues. Per germline, CDR1 SGHKS and CDR2 YYEKEE (reference sequence). This chain's CDR3 is CASSLYVSYEQYF. In DNA, the CDR3 is TGTGCCAGCAGCTTGTATGTCTCCTACGAGCAGTACTTC.

There are a few counts of this clone. The V call is TRBV9, the J call TRBJ1-2, with D perhaps TRBD1 (6 bases). Trimming pared 2 bases from V and 7 bases from J, leaving 15 bases between. CDR3 length: 14 amino acids. Germline lookup yields CDR1 SGDLS and CDR2 YYNGEE. For the CDR3, the DNA is TGTGCCAGCAGCGTCGGTGGGGGCTACGGTGGCTACACCTTC. Translating it yields CASSVGGGYGGYTF.

The rearrangement uses TRBV5-1 and TRBJ2-7; the D gene is possibly TRBD2 (6 bases). V shed 4 bases and J shed 6 bases, with 14 bases lying between them. Looked up from germline, CDR1 is SGHRS and CDR2 is YFSETQ. The CDR3 runs 13 residues. CDR3 DNA: TGCGCCAGCAGCCGGGACTTGGTTGGCGAGCAGTACTTC. It yields the protein CASSRDLVGEQYF.

The gene calls are TRBV7-6 and TRBJ1-2; TRBD1 agrees at 7 bases. Per the germline V gene, CDR1 is SGHVS and CDR2 is FNYEAQ. V gave up 5 bases and J gave up 5 bases; unmatched junction bases: 14. The length of the CDR3 is 16 residues. DNA for the CDR3: TGTGCCAGCAGCACCTGGACAGGCGAGGGGGTATATGGCTACACCTTC. Amino acids: CASSTWTGEGVYGYTF.

This chain joins TRBV30 and TRBJ2-3, with D possibly TRBD1 on 6 matching bases. CDR1 is GTSNPN, CDR2 SVGIG, per germline (reference sequence). Trimming cost V 0 bases and J 1 base, with 26 bases left between them. The CDR3 totals 20 residues. CDR3: CAWSVEVFLSENRGTDTQYF. CDR3 sequence (DNA): TGTGCCTGGAGTGTAGAGGTCTTCTTGTCGGAGAACAGGGGCACAGATACGCAGTATTTT.

The J gene is TRBJ1-1, the V gene TRBV4-1; 8 nucleotides agree with TRBD1. CDR1 and CDR2 from the germline V gene are MGHRA and YSYEKL. This CDR3 has 18 amino acids. The V and J ends lost 1 base and 5 bases, in that order; junction bases with no gene match: 15. CDR3 region: CASSQVIARTGFRTEAFF. CDR3 coding DNA: TGCGCCAGCAGCCAAGTTATCGCTCGGACAGGGTTTAGGACTGAAGCTTTCTTT.

This sequence joins TRBV13 and TRBJ1-2; TRBD1 matches 8 bases. CDR1 is PRHDT, CDR2 FYEKMQ, per germline (reference sequence). J was trimmed by 2 bases and V by 4 bases; bases with no gene match: 3. The CDR3 extends over 14 amino acids. In nucleotides, the CDR3 is TGTGCCAGCAGCTCAGGGACAGGAAACTATGGCTACACCTTC. This encodes CASSSGTGNYGYTF. Using reference TRBV13 and TRBJ1-2 for the parts outside the CDR3, the full variable domain is AAGVIQSPRHLIKEKRETATLKCYPIPRHDTVYWYQQGPGQDPQFLISFYEKMQSDKGSIPDRFSAQQFSDYHSELNMSSLELGDSALYFCASSSGTGNYGYTFGSGTRLTVV.

This sequence joins TRBV5-8 and TRBJ2-3; 14 bases match TRBD2. Trimming cost V 4 bases and J 14 bases; bases outside gene matches: 12. This CDR3 spans 15 amino acids. Per germline, CDR1 SGHTS and CDR2 YDEGEE. In DNA, the CDR3 is TGTGCCAGCAGCGGCTGGGGACTAGCGGGGGTGAGGGGGTATTTT. Translated, it gives CASSGWGLAGVRGYF.

The chain combines TRBV7-3 with TRBJ1-1; 7 positions agree with TRBD1. V gave up 4 bases and J gave up 2 bases; unmatched junction bases: 7. CDR1 SGHTA and CDR2 FQGTGA come from the germline V gene. The CDR3 runs 15 residues. CDR3 coding DNA: TGTGCCAGCAGCTCAGGGGACAGACAAAACACTGAAGCTTTCTTT. This encodes CASSSGDRQNTEAFF.

This chain uses TRBV27 with TRBJ1-6, with 9 bases that match TRBD1. The V segment lost 3 bases and the J segment 9 bases; nucleotides outside the gene matches: 3. CDR3 length: 14 amino acids. Germline V gene sequence: CDR1 MNHEY, CDR2 SMNVEV (reference sequence). CDR3 coding DNA: TGTGCCAGCAGTTTTGGGACAGGGTCTTCACCCCTCCACTTT. Amino acid sequence: CASSFGTGSSPLHF.

The rearrangement uses TRBV18 and TRBJ1-4; the D is unclear. The CDR3 length is 16 residues. Germline lookup yields CDR1 KGHSH and CDR2 LQKENI. Trimming took off 5 bases at V and 0 bases at J, with 13 bases between the two ends. CDR3 loop: CASSSAGVATNEKLFF. Here the CDR3 DNA reads TGTGCCAGCTCATCCGCCGGGGTAGCAACTAATGAAAAACTGTTTTTT.

This clone appeared once. The chain carries TRBV6-5 and TRBJ2-1; perhaps TRBD2 as D (5 bases). Germline V gene sequence: CDR1 MNHEY, CDR2 SVGAGI. This CDR3 is built from 12 residues. V shed 6 bases and J shed 15 bases, with 18 bases lying between them. DNA of the CDR3: TGTGCCAGCAGGGACTGGGCCTCCCGTATGTTCTTC. Encoded protein: CASRDWASRMFF.

CDR3 nucleotide sequence: TGTGCCAGCAGCCAAGATTGGGCAGGGTCGATGACAGATACGCAGTATTTT. As protein: CASSQDWAGSMTDTQYF. The chain uses TRBV14 and TRBJ2-3, with TRBD1 as a possible D gene (5 bases). Germline V gene data show CDR1 as SGHDN and CDR2 as FVKESK. Trimming took off 0 bases at V and 3 bases at J, with 16 bases between the two ends. The CDR3 is made up of 17 amino acids.

The J gene is TRBJ2-1, the V gene TRBV5-1; no clear D. The length of the CDR3 is 12 residues. Germline CDR1 is SGHRS and CDR2 is YFSETQ. The ends were cut back, 1 base at V and 8 bases at J, with 7 bases in the middle. The CDR3 nucleotides are TGCGCCAGCAGCTTGTTTTTAGATGAGCAGTTCTTC. It encodes CASSLFLDEQFF.

Only a few counts were recorded for this clone. The V and J genes are TRBV27 and TRBJ2-7; possible D gene TRBD1, 6 bases. Trimming shortened V by 7 bases and J by 0 bases, and 13 bases separated the two germline ends. The CDR3 runs to 14 residues. Germline V gene lookup returns CDR1 MNHEY and CDR2 SMNVEV (reference sequence). In DNA, the CDR3 is TGTGCCAGCACTCCTGACAGGTACTCCTACGAGCAGTACTTC. Amino acid sequence: CASTPDRYSYEQYF.

In DNA, the CDR3 is TGTGCCAGTAGTAGGGACATACTTACTGGGGCCAACGTCCTGACTTTC. Amino acid sequence: CASSRDILTGANVLTF. The chain recombines TRBV19 with TRBJ2-6; D possibly corresponds to TRBD1 (6 bases). CDR1 LNHDA and CDR2 SQIVND come from the germline V gene (reference sequence). CDR3 length: 16 residues. Trimming cost V 4 bases and J 2 bases, with 12 bases left between them. Using reference TRBV19 and TRBJ2-6 for the parts outside the CDR3, the full variable domain is DGGITQSPKYLFRKEGQNVTLSCEQNLNHDAMYWYRQDPGQGLRLIYYSQIVNDFQKGDIAEGYSVSREKKESFPLTVTSAQKNPTAFYLCASSRDILTGANVLTFGAGSRLTVL.

This clone appeared a few times. The chain's CDR3 is CASSESALSTDTQYF. The CDR3 nucleotides read TGCGCCAGCAGTGAGTCGGCACTAAGCACAGATACGCAGTATTTT. This rearrangement joins TRBV10-1 to TRBJ2-3; no clear D gene. Per the germline V gene, CDR1 is WNHNN and CDR2 is SYGVQD (reference sequence). This CDR3 comprises 15 residues. V was pared by 0 bases and J by 0 bases, with 7 bases between.

V gene TRBV4-1 combines with J gene TRBJ2-1; D not certain. V dropped 4 bases and J dropped 5 bases, with 3 bases sitting between them. The CDR3 extends over 11 amino acids. Germline values: CDR1 MGHRA, CDR2 YSYEKL. The CDR3, as DNA: TGCGCCAGCAGCCCAGACAATGAGCAGTTCTTC. It encodes CASSPDNEQFF.

The chain joins TRBV10-3 to TRBJ1-3, with a weak D call TRBD1 (6 bases). The V gene's germline CDR1 is ENHRY and CDR2 SYGVKD. The CDR3 runs to 18 residues. V lost 8 bases, J lost 0 bases, and 23 bases lay in between. The CDR3 DNA reads TGTGCCATCCGCACTAGTACCCGGGACACGAGCTCTGGAAACACCATATATTTT. Residues: CAIRTSTRDTSSGNTIYF.

The chain is built from TRBV12-2 and TRBJ2-5; the table's D call TRBD2 went unverified against the DNA. TRBV12-2 is a pseudogene. The CDR3 runs 18 residues. CDR3 in DNA: TGTGCAAGTCGCTCCCTAGGGGGACTAGCGGGGGGCCAAGAGACCCAGTACTTC. This translates into CASRSLGGLAGGQETQYF.

The chain joins TRBV5-1 to TRBJ2-3, with D possibly being TRBD1 (6 bases). The CDR3 spans 14 residues. Germline CDR1 SGHRS, CDR2 YFSETQ. V lost 4 bases and J 2 bases, leaving 11 bases between the germline ends. The CDR3 DNA sequence: TGCGCCAGCAGCCTAGGACAGCCCACAGATACGCAGTATTTT. Protein sequence: CASSLGQPTDTQYF.

Only one count was recorded for this clone. This chain links TRBV29-1 with TRBJ1-4; D is ambiguous. Trimming left V 6 bases short and J 3 bases short, with 5 bases between. The CDR3 is 11 residues long. Germline V gene data show CDR1 as SQVTM and CDR2 as ANQGSEA. The CDR3 reads CSVQSNEKLFF. The CDR3 DNA is TGCAGCGTGCAGTCTAATGAAAAACTGTTTTTT. The full variable domain, its missing parts supplied by reference TRBV29-1 and TRBJ1-4, is SAVISQKPSRDICQRGTSLTIQCQVDSQVTMMFWYRQQPGQSLTLIATANQGSEATYESGFVIDKFPISRPNLTFSTLTVSNMSPEDSSIYLCSVQSNEKLFFGSGTQLSVL.